This T cell receptor beta chain came from a study of blood T cell repertoires in COVID-19. Background on the study: Samples came from the United States, Italy and Spain, spanning acute and convalescent COVID-19. The analysed material was cDNA or gDNA that came from T cells, B-cell-depleted T cells, or PBMCs.

The CDR3 totals 14 residues. Trimming shortened V by 5 bases and J by 5 bases, and 16 bases separated the two germline ends. Germline V CDR1 and CDR2: MNHEY, SVGAGI. Source study methods: Amplification from reference gene primers served as the basis for estimated nucleated cell counts. TCRdb keeps only in-frame clones here, not all; method: immunoSEQ multiplex PCR. D and trimming come from the DNA, and the V and J calls and clone size come from that table. The repertoire holds 250,000 to 300,000 clones, with about nine tenths as singletons. The sequence came from a woman between 45 and 65 years old who had recovered from COVID-19. J is TRBJ2-7 and V is TRBV6-5, with D possibly TRBD2 on 6 matching bases. The sequenced sample was peripheral blood. The CDR3 bases are TGTGCCAGCAGTACCCGCTGGGGCGGGAACGAGCAGTACTTC. Protein product: CASSTRWGGNEQYF.